This TCR beta chain was profiled in a study of chronic HIV infection and antiretroviral therapy. TCRdb called the 5' RACE reads again in MiXCR, with one record for every CDR3 protein. The data contain 39,000 or so distinct CDR3 sequences, around 8.7% of them singletons. This TCR derives from an adult who had HIV and had not received antiretroviral therapy, or was an uninfected healthy control (not recorded which). Sequencing was performed on peripheral blood.

CDR3 protein: CASSPYRLAGNEQFF. DNA for the CDR3: TGTGCCAGCAGCCCCTACCGTTTAGCTGGCAATGAGCAGTTCTTC. The genes are TRBV7-9 and TRBJ2-1; D is unresolved. CDR3 length equals 15 residues. CDR1 is SEHNR, CDR2 FQNEAQ, per germline (reference sequence). V was clipped by 5 bases and J by 6 bases, with 17 bases between them.